The TCR beta chain under discussion was sequenced for a study of OX40 agonist ivuxolimab in advanced cancers. The assay was immunoSEQ multiplex PCR, and TCRdb's table has in-frame clones only and misses some. The sample contains about 95,000 clones, over 75% of which appear only once. Germline V gene data show CDR1 as MNHEY and CDR2 as SVGAGI. The CDR3 is 13 residues long. The V gene lost 7 bases and the J gene lost 6 bases, with 15 bases spanning the gap. The chain uses TRBV6-5 and TRBJ2-5; possibly TRBD1 for D (6 bases). The sample consisted of CD4+ or CD8+ T cells sorted from blood, taken in a trial of the OX40 agonist ivuxolimab. The TCR comes from an adult with an advanced solid tumor such as melanoma, head and neck, liver or kidney cancer. The CDR3 DNA sequence: TGTGCCAGCACTTCCTCAGGGGTCAAGACCCAGTACTTC. Its translation is CASTSSGVKTQYF.